The clone carrying this T cell receptor beta chain was observed once. As yet, its antigen is unknown. CDR1 is KGHSH, CDR2 LQKENI, per germline. V lost 5 bases to trimming and J lost 2 bases, with 2 bases between them. The CDR3 loop spans 11 amino acids. This sample was included in a study of T cell responses to AZD1222 COVID-19 vaccine. Study results and limitations: The study found Spike-specific TCR breadth and depth rose after two AZD1222 doses.

Repertoires were generated with immunoSEQ multiplex PCR, while TCRdb's copy carries only in-frame clones and drops some. The top ten hold more than 40% of the sample, which has 100,000 or so clones, approximately 89% seen once. The sample here was peripheral blood, taken 28 days after the second AZD1222 dose. The receptor comes from an adult who received the AZD1222 COVID-19 vaccine. The chain links TRBV18 to TRBJ2-3; no clear D. CDR3 region: CASSNTDTQYF. In DNA, the CDR3 is TGTGCCAGCTCAAACACAGATACGCAGTATTTT.